This T cell receptor beta chain appears in the sequencing data of a study of cytomegalovirus exposure and HLA in healthy donors. For the study at large: Of all 400 or so donors who were genotyped, 75% to 85% belonged to the Caucasian-associated ancestry cluster. Whole-study results and caveats: Follow-up analysis found HLA locus-dependent TCR association rates, highest for DRB1 and lowest for HLA-C.

For this clone: The antigen is unknown.

The CDR3 consists of 15 residues. Unmatched junction bases numbered 4, after V lost 5 bases and J lost 1 base. CDR1 and CDR2 from the germline V gene are KGHSH and LQKENI. It was with 60 Vbeta and 13 Jbeta primers that the PCR ran. Clones were read by immunoSEQ multiplex PCR, and TCRdb kept only the in-frame ones, dropping some. The data include about 79,000 clones; the top ten clones carry roughly 5.1%. The material sequenced was PBMCs. The TCR sequence derives from a man aged 30 to 39 in good health and CMV-seronegative. The chain recombines TRBV18 with TRBJ2-1; TRBD2 matches at 8 bases. This CDR3 reads CASSESGGSYNEQFF. The CDR3 region has the DNA TGTGCCAGCTCAGAAAGCGGGGGTTCCTACAATGAGCAGTTCTTC.